Listed here are 30 T cell receptor beta chains from one sample, sequenced in a study of T cells in Graves' hyperthyroidism and ophthalmopathy. Researchers amplified the TCR beta CDR3 regions from RNA transcripts. HTBI primers were employed in a first-round RT-PCR of the TCR CDR3. TCRdb processed the multiplex PCR reads anew with MiXCR; each CDR3 protein has one entry. Found here are about 250,000 distinct CDR3 sequences, over 20% of them singletons; the top ten hold approximately 35%. Material: blood. Receptors originate from a middle-aged woman with Graves' ophthalmopathy.

This clonotype was detected many times. The chain uses TRBV12-3 or TRBV12-4 and TRBJ2-6; perhaps D is TRBD1 or TRBD2 (6 bases each). The V end was cut by 6 bases, the J end by 0 bases, with 18 bases between. This CDR3 has 18 residues. The CDR3 sequence: CASSPRGTALSGANVLTF. The CDR3 region has the DNA TGTGCCAGCAGCCCAAGGGGGACTGCCCTCTCTGGGGCCAACGTCCTGACTTTC.

This clonotype was recorded at least ten times. CDR3 sequence (DNA): TGCAGTGCGCCTTCTCCGGGACAGGGGGCAAGCAATCAGCCCCAGCATTTT. Translating it yields CSAPSPGQGASNQPQHF. The J gene is TRBJ1-5, the V gene TRBV20-1, with 12 bases that match TRBD1. V dropped 6 bases and J dropped 1; count of bases not matched to a gene: 10. Germline V gene lookup returns CDR1 DFQATT and CDR2 SNEGSKA (reference sequence). The CDR3 runs 17 residues.

This clonotype has a count of ten or more. CDR3: CASSSQGPSYEQYF. CDR3 bases: TGTGCCAGCAGTTCCCAGGGACCTAGCTACGAGCAGTACTTC. The V call is TRBV28, the J call TRBJ2-7; perhaps D is TRBD1 or TRBD2 (5 bases each). CDR3 length: 14 amino acids. Per the germline V gene, CDR1 is MDHEN and CDR2 is SYDVKM. The ends were cut back, 4 bases at V and 3 bases at J, with 13 bases in the middle. Using reference TRBV28 and TRBJ2-7 for the parts outside the CDR3, the full variable domain is DVKVTQSSRYLVKRTGEKVFLECVQDMDHENMFWYRQDPGLGLRLIYFSYDVKMKEKGDIPEGYSVSREKKERFSLILESASTNQTSMYLCASSSQGPSYEQYFGPGTRLTVT.

This clonotype was seen at least ten times. This chain uses TRBV6-5 with TRBJ2-2; 8 bases fit TRBD2. The germline gives CDR1 MNHEY, CDR2 SVGAGI. CDR3 length equals 16 residues. V lost 2 bases to trimming and J lost 4 bases; unmatched junction nucleotides: 6. The CDR3 protein is CASSYVGAGVTGELFF. The CDR3, as DNA: TGTGCCAGCAGTTACGTGGGAGCGGGAGTCACCGGGGAGCTGTTTTTT.

This clonotype was found many times. The rearrangement uses TRBV7-6 and TRBJ1-2; 12 bases line up with TRBD1. The CDR3 runs to 16 residues. Trimming cost V 5 bases and J 8 bases; bases outside gene matches: 12. Germline assignment: CDR1 SGHVS and CDR2 FNYEAQ. Here the CDR3 DNA reads TGTGCCAGCAGCACCCCCGGGACAGGGGGCATCGAAGGCTACACCTTC. It encodes CASSTPGTGGIEGYTF.

This clonotype was observed a few times. V usage is TRBV11-2 and J usage is TRBJ1-1, with a tentative D call TRBD1 (5 bases). The V end lost 5 bases, the J end lost 1 base, and 17 bases lay between the germline ends. CDR1 and CDR2 from the germline V gene are SGHAT and FQNNGV. There are 16 residues in the CDR3. CDR3: CASSVTRDGWNTEAFF. The CDR3 coding sequence is TGTGCCAGCAGCGTAACCCGGGACGGATGGAACACTGAAGCTTTCTTT.

This clonotype was found many times. The chain carries TRBV6-5 and TRBJ2-7, with D perhaps TRBD2 (5 bases). CDR1 is MNHEY, CDR2 SVGAGI, per germline. This CDR3 is 13 amino acids long. With 3 bases removed from V and 2 bases from J, the gap between germline ends came to 8 bases. As DNA, the CDR3 is TGTGCCAGCAGTTATCGAGGGACCTACGAGCAGTACTTC. Amino acids: CASSYRGTYEQYF.

There are a few counts of this clonotype. A much larger clonotype is one base distant, so this may be a read error. The chain links TRBV28 to TRBJ2-7; D may match TRBD1 or TRBD2 (5 bases each). This CDR3 is built from 15 residues. From germline, CDR1 is MDHEN and CDR2 SYDVKM. The CDR3 DNA reads TGTGTCAGCAGGGTCGCCGGGACGGGCTCCTACGAGCAGTACTTC. Residues: CVSRVAGTGSYEQYF.

This clonotype has ten or more counts. A much bigger clone sits one base away, suggesting this may be a read error. Here the CDR3 reads CASGPKESEAFF. CDR3 bases: TGTGCTAGTGGACCAAAGGAATCCGAAGCTTTCTTT. The V call is TRBV12-5, the J call TRBJ1-1; D is undetermined. Trimming took 6 bases from V and 8 from J, leaving 13 bases between them. The CDR3 totals 12 residues. In germline, CDR1 is LGHNT, CDR2 FRNRAP.

The J gene is TRBJ2-5, the V gene TRBV5-4, with 7 bases matching TRBD1. This CDR3 comprises 15 residues. The V gene's germline CDR1 is SGHNT and CDR2 YYREEE (reference sequence). V dropped 4 bases and J dropped 5; count of bases not matched to a gene: 11. The CDR3 here is CASSSTDRLGETQYF. CDR3 nucleotide sequence: TGTGCCAGCAGCAGTACGGACAGGCTAGGGGAGACCCAGTACTTC.

This clonotype has a count of ten or more. The V gene is TRBV13, the J gene TRBJ2-7; the match to TRBD2 covers 9 bases. This CDR3 region has 15 residues. The ends lost 3 bases at V and 2 bases at J; junction bases unmatched: 5. The germline V gene encodes CDR1 PRHDT and CDR2 FYEKMQ (reference sequence). CDR3 DNA sequence: TGTGCCAGCAGCTTGGGTAGCGGGAGAGCCTACGAGCAGTACTTC. The encoded protein is CASSLGSGRAYEQYF.

This clonotype was seen ten or more times. This chain's CDR3 is CSAGSGSGTTILEQYF. The CDR3 DNA follows: TGCAGTGCGGGGTCCGGGAGCGGGACTACCATTCTCGAGCAGTACTTC. The genes are TRBV20-1 and TRBJ2-7; 7 bases match TRBD2. Trimming removed 6 bases from V and 6 bases from J; junction bases left unmatched: 20. The CDR3 extends over 16 amino acids. CDR1 and CDR2 (germline): DFQATT, SNEGSKA (reference sequence).

This clonotype was seen many times. The rearrangement links TRBV12-3 or TRBV12-4 to TRBJ1-2, with a weak D call TRBD1 (5 bases). With 3 bases removed from V and 2 bases from J, the gap between germline ends came to 19 bases. The CDR3 has 17 amino acids. CDR3 bases: TGTGCCAGCAGTTTGTCCCCCCCAGGGAGGAAAAACTATGGCTACACCTTC. This sequence encodes CASSLSPPGRKNYGYTF.

The V gene is TRBV12-3 or TRBV12-4, the J gene TRBJ1-1; D is perhaps TRBD1 (5 bases). V shed 3 bases and J shed 6 bases, with 14 bases lying between them. This CDR3 is built from 14 residues. The CDR3 DNA reads TGTGCCAGCAGTTTTGCAGGGCGGATCTCTGAAGCTTTCTTT. Translation: CASSFAGRISEAFF.

This clonotype was counted at least ten times. The chain combines TRBV6-4 with TRBJ2-7; TRBD2 aligns across 11 bases. Germline V gene data show CDR1 as MRHNA and CDR2 as SNTAGT. The CDR3 contains 17 residues. V gave up 7 bases and J gave up 0 bases; unmatched junction bases: 11. CDR3 nucleotides: TGTGCCAGCACCAAGACTAGCGGGAAAGTCTACTCCTACGAGCAGTACTTC. It codes for CASTKTSGKVYSYEQYF.

This sequence joins TRBV6-1 and TRBJ2-7, with a tentative D call TRBD1 (5 bases). V was clipped by 3 bases and J by 9 bases, with 21 bases between them. The CDR3 is 15 residues long. Germline V gene sequence: CDR1 MNHNS, CDR2 SASEGT. CDR3 nucleotide sequence: TGTGCCAGCAGTGATCAAAGCTTCACAGGCGCCGGGCAGTACTTC. This sequence encodes CASSDQSFTGAGQYF.

This clonotype has a count of ten or more. J is TRBJ2-7 and V is TRBV27, with D tentatively TRBD1 (5 bases). Germline V gives CDR1 MNHEY, CDR2 SMNVEV (reference sequence). V lost 0 bases, J lost 0 bases, and 6 bases lay in between. CDR3 length: 14 amino acids. DNA for the CDR3: TGTGCCAGCAGTTTATCCCAGGGCTCCTACGAGCAGTACTTC. Amino acid sequence: CASSLSQGSYEQYF.

This clonotype was observed at least ten times. This chain connects TRBV11-1 to TRBJ2-2; 7 bases align to TRBD2. Germline V CDR1 and CDR2: SGHAT, FQDESV (reference sequence). V lost 5 bases, J lost 7 bases, and 13 bases stayed unmatched. The CDR3 consists of 16 residues. The CDR3 DNA sequence: TGTGCCAGCAGCCAGAGGGTGGCGGGAGCTCTCGGGGAGCTGTTTTTT. Its translation is CASSQRVAGALGELFF.

This clonotype was seen many times. The gene calls are TRBV20-1 and TRBJ2-7; maybe TRBD2 (7 bases). Germline V CDR1 and CDR2: DFQATT, SNEGSKA (reference sequence). The CDR3 runs 17 residues. Between the trimmed V and J ends, which lost 0 bases and 4 bases, there was a span of 22 bases. The DNA for the CDR3 is TGCAGTGCTAGAGATATGGGGGCTAGCGGCTCCCTTTACGAGCAGTACTTC. Its protein product is CSARDMGASGSLYEQYF.

The gene calls are TRBV15 and TRBJ1-5; no clear D gene. CDR1 and CDR2 (germline): LNHNV, YYDKDF (reference sequence). Between the trimmed V and J ends, which lost 5 bases and 1 base, there was a span of 12 bases. The length of the CDR3 is 15 residues. The CDR3 region is CATSGGLGSNQPQHF. In nucleotides, the CDR3 is TGTGCCACCAGCGGCGGTTTGGGGAGCAATCAGCCCCAGCATTTT.

This clonotype was seen at least ten times. The V and J genes are TRBV4-1 and TRBJ2-7; 12 bases agree with TRBD2. V was clipped by 4 bases and J by 2 bases; unmatched bases: 12. CDR1 and CDR2 (germline): MGHRA, YSYEKL. This CDR3 is 18 amino acids long. The CDR3 DNA reads TGCGCCAGCAGCCTAGGACTAGCGGGAATGGTGGGAGCCTACGAGCAGTACTTC. It encodes CASSLGLAGMVGAYEQYF.

The J gene is TRBJ2-7, the V gene TRBV27; D possibly corresponds to TRBD1 (5 bases). From germline, CDR1 is MNHEY and CDR2 SMNVEV (reference sequence). Trimming took 11 bases from V and 7 from J, leaving 12 bases between them. The CDR3 has 10 amino acids. The CDR3 nucleotides read TGTGCCCCACCGACAGAAGAGCAGTACTTC. It codes for CAPPTEEQYF.

This clonotype was seen ten or more times. The rearrangement links TRBV27 to TRBJ2-7; TRBD2 aligns across 10 bases. Looked up from germline, CDR1 is MNHEY and CDR2 is SMNVEV (reference sequence). Trimming at V came to 5 bases and at J to 5 bases, leaving 9 bases not matched to a gene. There are 15 residues in the CDR3. The CDR3 coding sequence is TGTGCCAGCAGTCCTCTAAGCGGGAGGGAGCACGAGCAGTACTTC. Its protein product is CASSPLSGREHEQYF.

This clonotype was detected ten times or more. The genes are TRBV20-1 and TRBJ1-2, with 7 bases aligning to TRBD1. The V gene's germline CDR1 is DFQATT and CDR2 SNEGSKA (reference sequence). With 6 bases clipped from V and 2 bases from J, the junction kept 9 bases outside the gene matches. The CDR3 sequence is 14 residues long. This CDR3 reads CSAEKGRGNYGYTF. The CDR3 DNA sequence: TGCAGTGCCGAGAAGGGCAGGGGGAACTATGGCTACACCTTC.

This clonotype was seen at least ten times. The V call is TRBV6-1, the J call TRBJ1-5; no reliable D call. The length of the CDR3 is 14 residues. CDR1 MNHNS and CDR2 SASEGT come from the germline V gene. Trimming left V 7 bases short and J 0 bases short, with 10 bases between. DNA for the CDR3: TGTGCCAGCACGCAAGATTATAGCAATCAGCCCCAGCATTTT. This encodes CASTQDYSNQPQHF.

Many counts were recorded for this clonotype. The chain has TRBV12-3 or TRBV12-4 and TRBJ2-5, with TRBD2 identical over 7 bases. The J segment lost 4 bases and the V segment lost 6 bases, leaving 11 bases of the junction unmatched. The CDR3 length is 15 residues. Written as DNA, the CDR3 is TGTGCCAGCAGCCCAAGCGGACTAGTTGGAGAGACCCAGTACTTC. It encodes CASSPSGLVGETQYF.

V usage is TRBV5-4 and J usage is TRBJ2-5; D not resolved. Trimming pared 1 base from V and 0 bases from J, leaving 10 bases between. Germline V gives CDR1 SGHNT, CDR2 YYREEE (reference sequence). This CDR3 is 15 amino acids long. CDR3 bases: TGTGCCAGCAGCTTGTGGGCAGCCCACCAAGAGACCCAGTACTTC. Its translation is CASSLWAAHQETQYF.

This clonotype was recorded many times. Germline and junction disagree at one end, which may indicate a read error. This chain uses TRBV29-1 with TRBJ2-5; D might be TRBD1 or TRBD2, each matching 5 bases. From germline, CDR1 is SQVTM and CDR2 ANQGSEA. There are 13 residues in the CDR3. CDR3 in amino acids: CSVEWGFGDGMDF. For the CDR3, the DNA is TGCAGCGTTGAATGGGGGTTCGGGGATGGAATGGACTTC.

This CDR3 reads CASSEFAGRQGSYSNQPQHF. The CDR3 nucleotides read TGTGCCAGCAGTGAATTTGCTGGCCGACAGGGGTCTTATAGCAATCAGCCCCAGCATTTT. The chain has TRBV2 and TRBJ1-5; 8 nucleotides line up with TRBD1. CDR1 is SNHLY and CDR2 is FYNNEI in the germline V gene. V was pared by 2 bases and J by 0 bases, with 15 bases of the junction left unmatched. There are 20 residues in the CDR3.

This sequence joins TRBV24-1 and TRBJ2-7; D unresolved. Trimming left V 3 bases short and J 0 bases short, with 5 bases between. CDR3 length equals 13 residues. The germline V gene has CDR1 KGHDR and CDR2 SFDVKD. The CDR3 nucleotides are TGTGCCACCAGTGATAGGACCTCCTACGAGCAGTACTTC. Its protein product is CATSDRTSYEQYF.